The entry that follows covers one T cell receptor (beta chain) sequence. The antigen is unknown. TCRdb re-derived calls from the 5' RACE reads in MiXCR, one entry per CDR3 protein. The table shows some 200,000 distinct CDR3 sequences, with over 20% occurring only once. The source of the sample is a study of T-cell memory formation after mild COVID-19. Overall study results and limits: Prior to infection, memory already included some responding clones, suggesting cross-reactive memory joined. Researchers report contracting CD4+ clones mostly in CM and EM, with CD8+ clones in EMRA. Clones that contracted from day 15 to 85 were balanced CD4/CD8, while later expanders leaned CD4+.

The V gene end was trimmed by 1 base and the J gene end by 2 bases; junction bases not matched to a gene: 8. The length of the CDR3 is 17 residues. Germline CDR1 SEHNR, CDR2 FQNEAQ (reference sequence). The sample consisted of PBMCs or a T cell subset sorted from them (not recorded which). The clonotype originates from an adult woman who had mild COVID-19 (a few samples of this study predate the infection). Cell type and time point are not known. This chain joins TRBV7-9 and TRBJ2-5, with 9 bases lining up with TRBD2. The CDR3 spells CASSLVSRLAEQETQYF. CDR3 nucleotide sequence: TGTGCCAGCAGCTTAGTCAGTCGACTAGCGGAACAAGAGACCCAGTACTTC.